The rows below give T cell receptor beta chains drawn from one sample of a study of identical twins. Using its own MiXCR run on the 5' RACE reads, TCRdb lists one record per CDR3 protein. The table includes some 560,000 distinct CDR3 sequences, just under 10% detected once. These data were also reused for a study on yellow fever vaccine responses in identical twins.

Sequenced: PBMCs. Receptors were obtained from a woman aged 18-29 years in good health. Both conserved end residues are part of each CDR3. The D gene is left open where the match is weak. Expanded clones get a size class; other rows say once, few or many, or leave the size out.

.	few	TRBV29-1	TRBJ2-7	TGCAGCGTCCGTTATGCCTCCTACGAGCAGTACTTC	CSVRYASYEQYF
TRBD1	few	TRBV9	TRBJ2-1	TGTGCCAGCAGCGTAGAGGACAGGGGAAACTACAATGAGCAGTTCTTC	CASSVEDRGNYNEQFF
TRBD1	few	TRBV11-1	TRBJ2-2	TGTGCCAGCAGCGCCATTTCCGGGACAGGGGACCTAAGGGCCGGGGAGCTGTTTTTT	CASSAISGTGDLRAGELFF
TRBD2	.	TRBV4-2	TRBJ2-7	TGTGCCAGCAGCCAAGAGGTGGGACTAGCGGGAGGCGAGCAGTACTTC	CASSQEVGLAGGEQYF
.	many	TRBV18	TRBJ2-1	TGTGCCAGCAGCCCGCCTAGCAATGAGCAGTTCTTC	CASSPPSNEQFF
.	.	TRBV20-1	TRBJ1-4	TGCAGTGCCCCCCGCGGAGGGAACGGTGAAAAACTGTTTTTT	CSAPRGGNGEKLFF
.	many	TRBV12-3/TRBV12-4	TRBJ2-3	TGTGCCAGCAGTTCACTAGTAGATACGCAGTATTTT	CASSSLVDTQYF
TRBD1	few	TRBV24-1	TRBJ1-1	TGTGCCACCAGTGAACAGTACGGGACAGGAGTCGCTGAAGCTTTCTTT	CATSEQYGTGVAEAFF
TRBD1	few	TRBV28	TRBJ1-2	TGTGCCAGCAGTATATCAGGGGGAGTCAATGGCTACACCTTC	CASSISGGVNGYTF
.	few	TRBV29-1	TRBJ2-1	TGCAGCGTTGATGGCCGAATACTAGCACGCCGGGCCAATGAGCAGTTCTTC	CSVDGRILARRANEQFF
TRBD2	.	TRBV15	TRBJ2-3	TGTGCCACCAGCAGACTAGCGGGAGGGTCAGATACGCAGTATTTT	CATSRLAGGSDTQYF
TRBD1	few	TRBV12-3/TRBV12-4	TRBJ2-1	TGTGCCAGCAGGACATTCGGGACAGAATTTTACAATGAGCAGTTCTTC	CASRTFGTEFYNEQFF
TRBD2	once	TRBV9	TRBJ2-2	TGTGCCAGCAGCGTAGTGCAGGGACTAGCGGGAGTAGGCACCGGGGAGCTGTTTTTT	CASSVVQGLAGVGTGELFF
TRBD2	few	TRBV6-2/TRBV6-3	TRBJ2-5	TGTGCCAGCAGTGTTAGCGGGAGCCAAGAGACCCAGTACTTC	CASSVSGSQETQYF
TRBD1	.	TRBV7-9	TRBJ2-5	TGTGCCAGCAGTCCGAGGGACAGAGTCAAAGAGACCCAGTACTTC	CASSPRDRVKETQYF
.	.	TRBV24-1	TRBJ2-1	TGTGCCACCAGTGATGTAGTGTATCGAGGGCAGTTCTTC	CATSDVVYRGQFF
.	.	TRBV18	TRBJ1-1	TGTGCCAGCTCACCACTATTGGGACGCGGGAACACTGAAGCTTTCTTT	CASSPLLGRGNTEAFF
TRBD2	many	TRBV15	TRBJ2-1	TGTGCCACCAGGTGCCGGGCGGGAGGAACCTACAATGAGCAGTTCTTC	CATRCRAGGTYNEQFF
.	few	TRBV12-3/TRBV12-4	TRBJ2-5	TGTGTTAGTGGTTTGCAGGGAGAGACCCAGTACTTC	CVSGLQGETQYF
.	.	TRBV6-4	TRBJ2-2	TGTGCCAGCAGTGACTTTCCGACAACCACCGGGGAGCTGTTTTTT	CASSDFPTTTGELFF
.	.	TRBV18	TRBJ2-5	TGTGCCAGCTCATCCTCACCGACTAGAGGAGTCCCAGAGACCCAGTACTTC	CASSSSPTRGVPETQYF
TRBD2	many	TRBV4-3	TRBJ2-2	TGCGCCAGCAGCCTGAATAGCGGGAGGGGCACCGGGGAGCTGTTTTTT	CASSLNSGRGTGELFF
TRBD2	few	TRBV12-3/TRBV12-4	TRBJ2-7	TGTGCCAGCACCCCCCCGACTAGCGGTAGCTCCTACGAGCAGTACTTC	CASTPPTSGSSYEQYF
.	few	TRBV6-1	TRBJ2-1	TGTGCCAGCCCTCCTGCCCCGGTCGCTAGACTACAATCCTACAATGAGCAGTTCTTC	CASPPAPVARLQSYNEQFF
TRBD2	.	TRBV28	TRBJ2-7	TGTGCCAGCAGTTCAACCCCCGGGACTAGCGGGAGAATGCAGTACTTC	CASSSTPGTSGRMQYF
.	.	TRBV27	TRBJ1-2	TGTGCCAGCGGACCTAAGCTAGACTATGGCTACACCTTC	CASGPKLDYGYTF
.	.	TRBV29-1	TRBJ2-3	TGCAGCGGACAGAGACGCACAGATACGCAGTATTTT	CSGQRRTDTQYF
.	few	TRBV20-1	TRBJ2-7	TGCAGTGCTAGAGAGCTCACAGAGATCTACGAGCAGTACTTC	CSARELTEIYEQYF
TRBD2	.	TRBV28	TRBJ2-1	TGTGCCCACACCGGGGCAGCGGGGAATGAGCAGTTCTTC	CAHTGAAGNEQFF
.	few	TRBV20-1	TRBJ2-1	TGCAGTGCTACGGCTGCGAATGAGCAGTTCTTC	CSATAANEQFF
TRBD2	many	TRBV11-2	TRBJ2-7	TGTGCCAGCAGCTTAGACCCGGGAGGGCTTCCCTACGAGCAGTACTTC	CASSLDPGGLPYEQYF
.	.	TRBV29-1	TRBJ2-7	TGCAGCGGAGGGGAAGGGTTCTACGAGCAGTACTTC	CSGGEGFYEQYF
.	.	TRBV18	TRBJ1-2	TGTGCCAGCTCACCAGGGGACGGATATGGCTACACCTTC	CASSPGDGYGYTF
.	many	TRBV4-2	TRBJ2-7	TGTGCCAGCAGCCAAGATTATGCCCGGGGGACCTACGAGCAGTACTTC	CASSQDYARGTYEQYF
TRBD2	few	TRBV4-1	TRBJ2-6	TGCGCCAGCAGCCAAGATCTAGGGGTCATAGCGGGAGACTCTGGGGCCAACGTCCTGACTTTC	CASSQDLGVIAGDSGANVLTF
.	.	TRBV25-1	TRBJ2-7	TGTGCCAGCAGTCCCTATGCGGGCGAGCAGTACTTC	CASSPYAGEQYF
.	.	TRBV20-1	TRBJ1-1	TGCAGTGCGAGGGGTACGGCTGAAGCTTTCTTT	CSARGTAEAFF
.	few	TRBV7-6	TRBJ2-5	TGTGCCAGCAGCTTAAGAAACCCGACTTTGCAAGAGACCCAGTACTTC	CASSLRNPTLQETQYF
.	.	TRBV15	TRBJ2-1	TGTGCCACCAGCGGCTGGACTGGTAATGAGCAGTTCTTC	CATSGWTGNEQFF
TRBD1	few	TRBV12-3/TRBV12-4	TRBJ1-4	TGTGCCAGCAGCGACGGGACAGATGAAAAACTGTTTTTT	CASSDGTDEKLFF
TRBD1	.	TRBV11-1	TRBJ2-2	TGTGCCACCAGGGGGCGTGGGACCGGGGAGCTGTTTTTT	CATRGRGTGELFF
.	.	TRBV4-3	TRBJ2-7	TGCGCCAGCAGCCAATCATTCAGGCGCTCCTACGAGCAGTACTTC	CASSQSFRRSYEQYF
.	.	TRBV9	TRBJ2-1	TGTGCCAGCAGCTTATCCCCGGGTTCCAATGAGCAGTTCTTC	CASSLSPGSNEQFF
.	many	TRBV18	TRBJ2-1	TGTGCCAGCTCCCCACAGGGTCGTATGGACAATGAGCAGTTCTTC	CASSPQGRMDNEQFF
.	many	TRBV27	TRBJ2-7	TGTGCCAGCAGTTTGGAAGGGAATAAATACGAGCAGTACTTC	CASSLEGNKYEQYF
TRBD1	few	TRBV5-6	TRBJ2-5	TGTGCCAGCAGCCTCAGGACAGGGGGAGAAGAGACCCAGTACTTC	CASSLRTGGEETQYF
TRBD2	.	TRBV7-7	TRBJ2-3	TGTGCTAGCAGCTTAGCGGGGGGCTGCGAGGGACTAGCGGGAGACAATACGCAGTATTTT	CASSLAGGCEGLAGDNTQYF
.	few	TRBV28	TRBJ1-6	TGTGCCAGCAGTCTAACTAAACGGAATTCACCCCTCCACTTT	CASSLTKRNSPLHF
.	many	TRBV2	TRBJ1-5	TGTGCCAGCGGAGGGGACAGCAATCAGCCCCAGCATTTT	CASGGDSNQPQHF